These T cell receptor beta chains were read from a single sample in a study of Graves' ophthalmopathy and Graves' hyperthyroidism. TCRdb re-analysed the multiplex PCR reads in MiXCR, keeping a single row per CDR3 protein. The table includes 400,000 or so distinct CDR3 sequences, approximately 15% detected once. Sample: peripheral blood. The receptors come from a woman aged 18 to 35 with stable Graves' hyperthyroidism. CDR3s include the opening cysteine and the closing phenylalanine or tryptophan. A D gene is named only where the DNA matches it firmly. Only part of the rows carry a size: once, few, many, or a class if the clone is expanded.

j_gene: TRBJ1-5; v_gene: TRBV7-9; abundance: .; d_gene: TRBD1; CDR3aa: CASSQAGTGNQPQHF; CDR3nt: TGTGCCAGCAGCCAAGCTGGGACAGGCAATCAGCCCCAGCATTTT
j_gene: TRBJ1-6; v_gene: TRBV12-3/TRBV12-4; abundance: many; d_gene: .; CDR3aa: CASSQSSYNSPLHF; CDR3nt: TGTGCCAGCAGTCAGAGCTCCTATAATTCACCCCTCCACTTT
j_gene: TRBJ2-5; v_gene: TRBV6-5; abundance: many; d_gene: .; CDR3aa: CASSYSGRQETQYF; CDR3nt: TGTGCCAGCAGTTACTCTGGGAGACAAGAGACCCAGTACTTC
j_gene: TRBJ1-1; v_gene: TRBV20-1; abundance: many; d_gene: .; CDR3aa: CSARRDRMNTEAFF; CDR3nt: TGCAGTGCTAGAAGGGACCGCATGAACACTGAAGCTTTCTTT
j_gene: TRBJ2-2; v_gene: TRBV11-2; abundance: many; d_gene: .; CDR3aa: CASSLYRRVKYTGELFF; CDR3nt: TGTGCCAGCAGCTTATATCGAAGGGTTAAGTACACCGGGGAGCTGTTTTTT
j_gene: TRBJ1-6; v_gene: TRBV7-9; abundance: many; d_gene: .; CDR3aa: CASRSKGKPNSPLHF; CDR3nt: TGTGCCAGCAGGTCTAAGGGCAAGCCTAATTCACCCCTCCACTTT
j_gene: TRBJ2-7; v_gene: TRBV24-1; abundance: many; d_gene: .; CDR3aa: CATSDFKGYEQYF; CDR3nt: TGTGCCACCAGTGATTTTAAGGGCTACGAGCAGTACTTC
j_gene: TRBJ1-5; v_gene: TRBV20-1; abundance: many; d_gene: TRBD1; CDR3aa: CSAKTGVRGQPQHF; CDR3nt: TGCAGTGCTAAAACAGGGGTGCGGGGTCAGCCCCAGCATTTT
j_gene: TRBJ2-7; v_gene: TRBV6-1; abundance: .; d_gene: TRBD1; CDR3aa: CASSTRDRVYEQYF; CDR3nt: TGTGCCAGCAGTACCAGGGACAGAGTCTACGAGCAGTACTTC
j_gene: TRBJ1-5; v_gene: TRBV7-2; abundance: many; d_gene: .; CDR3aa: CASSLSTSNQPQHF; CDR3nt: TGTGCCAGCAGCTTATCCACCAGCAATCAGCCCCAGCATTTT
j_gene: TRBJ1-1; v_gene: TRBV20-1; abundance: few; d_gene: TRBD1; CDR3aa: CSARDQGALNTEAFF; CDR3nt: TGCAGTGCTAGAGACCAGGGGGCCCTGAACACTGAAGCTTTCTTT
j_gene: TRBJ2-4; v_gene: TRBV11-1; abundance: .; d_gene: .; CDR3aa: CASSFSPGAFQYF; CDR3nt: TGTGCCAGCAGCTTCTCACCGGGGGCCTTTCAGTACTTC
j_gene: TRBJ1-1; v_gene: TRBV4-1; abundance: many; d_gene: TRBD1; CDR3aa: CASSQGTGGRRTEAFF; CDR3nt: TGCGCCAGCAGCCAAGGGACAGGGGGCAGACGTACTGAAGCTTTCTTT
j_gene: TRBJ1-2; v_gene: TRBV5-6; abundance: .; d_gene: .; CDR3aa: CASSQDLFDSGGYTF; CDR3nt: TGTGCCAGCAGCCAAGATTTATTCGACAGCGGTGGCTACACCTTC
j_gene: TRBJ2-7; v_gene: TRBV7-2; abundance: .; d_gene: TRBD2; CDR3aa: CASSLAAGTSGYEQYF; CDR3nt: TGTGCCAGCAGCTTAGCGGCCGGGACTAGCGGATACGAGCAGTACTTC
j_gene: TRBJ2-5; v_gene: TRBV7-2; abundance: many; d_gene: TRBD2; CDR3aa: CAVAGTGGETQYF; CDR3nt: TGTGCAGTGGCGGGGACGGGGGGAGAGACCCAGTACTTC
j_gene: TRBJ2-7; v_gene: TRBV7-9; abundance: many; d_gene: .; CDR3aa: CASSPGGGAGYEQYF; CDR3nt: TGTGCCAGCAGCCCCGGTGGGGGGGCAGGCTACGAGCAGTACTTC
j_gene: TRBJ1-1; v_gene: TRBV19; abundance: .; d_gene: TRBD1; CDR3aa: CASGHTGGDTEAFF; CDR3nt: TGTGCCAGTGGACATACAGGGGGGGACACTGAAGCTTTCTTT
j_gene: TRBJ1-1; v_gene: TRBV12-3/TRBV12-4; abundance: many; d_gene: .; CDR3aa: CASSIKGGSEAFF; CDR3nt: TGTGCCAGCAGCATTAAGGGGGGCTCTGAAGCTTTCTTT
j_gene: TRBJ1-1; v_gene: TRBV9; abundance: many; d_gene: .; CDR3aa: CASSAGHLNGGDTEAFF; CDR3nt: TGTGCCAGCAGCGCGGGACACCTGAACGGGGGGGACACTGAAGCTTTCTTT
j_gene: TRBJ1-2; v_gene: TRBV29-1; abundance: many; d_gene: .; CDR3aa: CSVEQNNYGYTF; CDR3nt: TGCAGCGTTGAACAGAATAACTATGGCTACACCTTC
j_gene: TRBJ2-7; v_gene: TRBV9; abundance: few; d_gene: .; CDR3aa: CASSVDPLSLGLIYEQYF; CDR3nt: TGTGCCAGCAGCGTAGACCCGTTGTCGTTGGGCTTAATCTACGAGCAGTACTTC
j_gene: TRBJ2-2; v_gene: TRBV7-2; abundance: many; d_gene: .; CDR3aa: CASSLAVNTGELFF; CDR3nt: TGTGCCAGCAGCTTAGCGGTTAACACCGGGGAGCTGTTTTTT
j_gene: TRBJ1-2; v_gene: TRBV18; abundance: .; d_gene: .; CDR3aa: CASSPRADGYTF; CDR3nt: TGTGCCAGCTCACCAAGGGCAGACGGCTACACCTTC